These 7 T cell receptor beta chains came from one sample sequenced in a study of cytomegalovirus exposure and HLA in healthy donors. The PCR used 60 Vbeta and 13 Jbeta primers. Method: immunoSEQ multiplex PCR; TCRdb's copy keeps in-frame clones and lacks some. This table holds just over 80,000 clones. Input material: PBMCs. All receptors derive from a woman aged 30 to 39 in good health and CMV-seronegative.

V and J are TRBV12-5 and TRBJ1-1; D gene uncertain. Germline V gives CDR1 LGHNT, CDR2 FRNRAP. V dropped 1 base and J dropped 0 bases, with 3 bases sitting between them. The CDR3 loop spans 13 amino acids. DNA of the CDR3: TGTGCTAGTGGTTTGGCGGTGAACACTGAAGCTTTCTTT. As protein: CASGLAVNTEAFF.

The chain is built from TRBV13 and TRBJ1-4; 9 nucleotides agree with TRBD1. The trim removed 4 bases at V and 5 bases at J, leaving 5 bases unmatched. The germline CDR1 and CDR2 sequences are PRHDT and FYEKMQ (reference sequence). The length of the CDR3 is 15 residues. The CDR3 loop reads CASSSRGQGNEKLFF. The CDR3 DNA sequence: TGTGCCAGCAGCTCCCGGGGACAGGGAAATGAAAAACTGTTTTTT. Supplemented by reference TRBV13 and TRBJ1-4, the full variable domain reads AAGVIQSPRHLIKEKRETATLKCYPIPRHDTVYWYQQGPGQDPQFLISFYEKMQSDKGSIPDRFSAQQFSDYHSELNMSSLELGDSALYFCASSSRGQGNEKLFFGSGTQLSVL.

About this clone itself: The junction departs from the called germline gene at one end, perhaps through a read error. This rearrangement joins TRBV30 to TRBJ1-5, with D perhaps matching TRBD1 (6 bases). Looked up from germline, CDR1 is GTSNPN and CDR2 is SVGIG (reference sequence). The CDR3 is made up of 15 amino acids. The DNA of the CDR3 is TGTGCCGGGAGTCCGGGAGGGGGGGGAGGGCAGCCCCAGCATTTT. Translating it yields CAGSPGGGGGQPQHF.

The V and J genes are TRBV4-2 and TRBJ1-6, with TRBD1 matching 8 bases. The CDR3 has 14 residues. V lost 4 bases to trimming and J lost 9 bases; unmatched junction nucleotides: 5. Per the germline V gene, CDR1 is LGHNA and CDR2 is YNFKEQ. The CDR3 coding sequence is TGTGCCAGCAGCCCCAAAGACAGGGGTTCACCCCTCCACTTT. It translates to CASSPKDRGSPLHF.

V gene TRBV6-6 combines with J gene TRBJ1-2; 8 bases align to TRBD1. CDR1 MNHNY and CDR2 SVGAGI come from the germline V gene (reference sequence). Trimming removed 5 bases from V and 7 bases from J; junction bases left unmatched: 3. CDR3 length: 12 residues. CDR3 in amino acids: CASSPGQGGYTF. CDR3 coding DNA: TGTGCCAGCAGTCCCGGACAGGGTGGCTACACCTTC.

J is TRBJ2-3 and V is TRBV2, with 9 nucleotides matching TRBD1. The CDR3 covers 13 residues. Germline trimming cut 7 bases from V and 3 bases from J; bases unmatched to any gene: 2. Germline V lookup: CDR1 SNHLY, CDR2 FYNNEI. The CDR3 sequence: CASKDRGTDTQYF. In DNA, the CDR3 is TGTGCCAGCAAGGACAGGGGTACAGATACGCAGTATTTT. The variable domain in full, completed from reference TRBV2 and TRBJ2-3, reads EPEVTQTPSHQVTQMGQEVILRCVPISNHLYFYWYRQILGQKVEFLVSFYNNEISEKSEIFDDQFSVERPDGSNFTLKIRSTKLEDSAMYFCASKDRGTDTQYFGPGTRLTVL.

The V call is TRBV30, the J call TRBJ1-1, with D hard to call. Germline loops: CDR1 GTSNPN, CDR2 SVGIG (reference sequence). Between the trimmed V and J ends, which lost 0 bases and 7 bases, there was a span of 12 bases. CDR3 length: 13 amino acids. The CDR3 here is CAWSVRIAGEAFF. The CDR3 DNA reads as TGTGCCTGGAGTGTCAGAATTGCGGGTGAAGCTTTCTTT.